The 4 T cell receptor beta chains reported below all come from one sample, sequenced in a study of shared clonotypes between healthy human individuals (dated by TCRdb to the early 2020s). CD8 naive samples were obtained by positive selection for CCR7 among CD45RO-negative cells, yielding a CD45RA+CCR7+ population from which TemRA cells were excluded. The library came from the immunoSEQ multiplex PCR assay. TCRdb's version of the immuneACCESS table is confined to in-frame rearrangements and falls short of the full clone set. An unresolved V gene accounts for under half of the shortfall where checked; the remainder is of unknown origin. The sample contains some 2.1 million clones, about 93% of them found a single time. The ten largest clones represent approximately 1.7% of the sample. Input material: naive CD8+ T cells from PBMCs. The sample's cell subset or site label, in plain terms: CD45RA+CCR7+. The receptors originated from a man aged 18 to 29 in good health. Some clones in this sample may be carry-over from other donors' samples.

This chain connects TRBV4-1 to TRBJ2-3; D may be TRBD2 (6 bases). Germline lookup yields CDR1 MGHRA and CDR2 YSYEKL. The germline V and J ends were trimmed by 0 bases and 5 bases, with 18 bases remaining between them. The CDR3 is 17 amino acids. Written as DNA, the CDR3 is TGCGCCAGCAGCCAAGACGACGGAGGGGAATGGGGAGATACGCAGTATTTT. Its translation is CASSQDDGGEWGDTQYF.

The chain has TRBV4-3 and TRBJ2-1; 11 positions agree with TRBD1. V shed 3 bases, J shed 8 bases, and the junction held 9 bases outside the gene matches. CDR3 length: 16 amino acids. Germline V gene lookup returns CDR1 LGHNA and CDR2 YSLEER. The CDR3: CASSQGPGQGVHEQFF. DNA for the CDR3: TGCGCCAGCAGCCAGGGACCGGGACAGGGGGTACATGAGCAGTTCTTC.

The J gene is TRBJ2-1, the V gene TRBV7-6, with D perhaps assigned TRBD1 or TRBD2 (5 bases each). From germline, CDR1 is SGHVS and CDR2 FNYEAQ. This CDR3 has 15 residues. Trimming removed 5 bases from V and 6 bases from J, with 17 bases in between. The CDR3 nucleotides read TGTGCCAGCAGCCCGCCTTGGGCAGGGACCAATGAGCAGTTCTTC. Protein product: CASSPPWAGTNEQFF.

The chain uses TRBV2 and TRBJ1-1; D is unclear. The CDR3 runs 15 residues. Germline loops: CDR1 SNHLY, CDR2 FYNNEI. V was pared by 3 bases and J by 2 bases, with 13 bases between. CDR3 sequence reads: CASSEVLAPNTEAFF. The CDR3 DNA sequence: TGTGCCAGCAGTGAGGTATTGGCCCCCAACACTGAAGCTTTCTTT.